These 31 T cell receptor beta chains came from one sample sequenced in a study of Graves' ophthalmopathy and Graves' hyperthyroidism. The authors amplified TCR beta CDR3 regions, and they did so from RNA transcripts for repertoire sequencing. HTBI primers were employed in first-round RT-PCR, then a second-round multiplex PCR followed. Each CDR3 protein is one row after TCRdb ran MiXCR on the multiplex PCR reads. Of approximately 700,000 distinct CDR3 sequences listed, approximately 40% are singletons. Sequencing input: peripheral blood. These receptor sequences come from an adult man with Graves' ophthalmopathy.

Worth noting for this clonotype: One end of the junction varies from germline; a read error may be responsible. The CDR3 coding sequence is TGCAGCGTTGAAGACACTGAAGCTTCCTTT. It specifies CSVEDTEASF. J is TRBJ1-1 and V is TRBV29-1; D gene ambiguous. The CDR3 contains 10 residues. CDR1 SQVTM and CDR2 ANQGSEA come from the germline V gene.

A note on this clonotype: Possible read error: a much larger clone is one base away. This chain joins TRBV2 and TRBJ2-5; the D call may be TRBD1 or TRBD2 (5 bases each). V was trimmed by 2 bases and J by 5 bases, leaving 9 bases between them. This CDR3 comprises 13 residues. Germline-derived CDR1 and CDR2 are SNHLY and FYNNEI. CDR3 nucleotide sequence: TGTGCCAGCAGTGAACACAGGAGGGAGACCCAGTACTTC. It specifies CASSEHRRETQYF.

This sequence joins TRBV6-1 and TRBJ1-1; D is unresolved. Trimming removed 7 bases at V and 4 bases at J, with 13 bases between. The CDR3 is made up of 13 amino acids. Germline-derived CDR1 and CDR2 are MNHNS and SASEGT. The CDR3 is CASNRKFRTEAFF. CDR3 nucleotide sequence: TGTGCCAGCAACCGCAAGTTTCGCACTGAAGCTTTCTTT.

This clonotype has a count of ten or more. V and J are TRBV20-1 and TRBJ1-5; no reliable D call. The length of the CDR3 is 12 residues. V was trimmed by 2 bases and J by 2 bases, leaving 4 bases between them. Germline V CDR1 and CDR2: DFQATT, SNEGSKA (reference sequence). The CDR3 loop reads CSARQGNQPQHF. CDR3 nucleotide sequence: TGCAGTGCTAGACAGGGCAATCAGCCCCAGCATTTT.

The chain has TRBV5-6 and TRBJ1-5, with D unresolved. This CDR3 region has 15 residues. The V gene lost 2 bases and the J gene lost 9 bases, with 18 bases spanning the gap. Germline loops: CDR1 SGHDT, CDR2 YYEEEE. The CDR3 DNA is TGTGCCAGCAGCTTTGGGGTAGGTGGGCAGAGGCCCCAGCATTTT. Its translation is CASSFGVGGQRPQHF.

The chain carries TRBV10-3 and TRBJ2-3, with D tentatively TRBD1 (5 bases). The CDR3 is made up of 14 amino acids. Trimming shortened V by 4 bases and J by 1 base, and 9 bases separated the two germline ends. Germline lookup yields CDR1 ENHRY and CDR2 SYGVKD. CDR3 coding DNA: TGTGCCATCAGTGTCCAGGGCGGCACAGATACGCAGTATTTT. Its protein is CAISVQGGTDTQYF.

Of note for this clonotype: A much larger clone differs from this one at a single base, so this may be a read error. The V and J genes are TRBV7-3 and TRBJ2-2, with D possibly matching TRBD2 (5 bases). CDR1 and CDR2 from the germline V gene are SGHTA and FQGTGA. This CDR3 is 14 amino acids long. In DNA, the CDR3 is TGTGCCAGCAGCTTAGTCCGTGGTCTCGGGGAGCTGCTTTTT. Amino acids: CASSLVRGLGELLF.

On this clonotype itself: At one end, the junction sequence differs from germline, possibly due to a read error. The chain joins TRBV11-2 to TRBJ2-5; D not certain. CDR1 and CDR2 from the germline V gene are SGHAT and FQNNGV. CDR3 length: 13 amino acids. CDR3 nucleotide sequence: TGTGCCAGCAGCAAGACAACCCAAGAGATCCAGTACTTC. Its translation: CASSKTTQEIQYF.

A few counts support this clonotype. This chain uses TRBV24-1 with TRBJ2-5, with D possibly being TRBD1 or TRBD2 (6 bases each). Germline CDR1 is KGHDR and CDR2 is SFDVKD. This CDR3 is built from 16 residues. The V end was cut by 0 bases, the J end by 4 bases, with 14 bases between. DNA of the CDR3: TGTGCCACCAGTGATTTGCGGAGGGGGAAAGGAGAGACCCAGTACTTC. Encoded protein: CATSDLRRGKGETQYF.

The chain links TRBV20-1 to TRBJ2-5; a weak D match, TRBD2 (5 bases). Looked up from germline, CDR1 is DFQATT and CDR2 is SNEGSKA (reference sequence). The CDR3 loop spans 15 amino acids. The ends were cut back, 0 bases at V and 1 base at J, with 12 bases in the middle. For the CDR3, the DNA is TGCAGTGCTAGAGATTGGGAGCAGATCCAAGAGACCCAGTACTTC. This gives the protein CSARDWEQIQETQYF.

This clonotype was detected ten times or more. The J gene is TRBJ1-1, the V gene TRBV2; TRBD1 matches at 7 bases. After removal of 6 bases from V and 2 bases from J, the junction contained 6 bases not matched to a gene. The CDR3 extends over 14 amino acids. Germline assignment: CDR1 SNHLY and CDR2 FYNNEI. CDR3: CASREGQFNTEAFF. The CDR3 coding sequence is TGTGCCAGCAGGGAGGGACAGTTCAACACTGAAGCTTTCTTT. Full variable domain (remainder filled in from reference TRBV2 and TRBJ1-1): EPEVTQTPSHQVTQMGQEVILRCVPISNHLYFYWYRQILGQKVEFLVSFYNNEISEKSEIFDDQFSVERPDGSNFTLKIRSTKLEDSAMYFCASREGQFNTEAFFGQGTRLTVV.

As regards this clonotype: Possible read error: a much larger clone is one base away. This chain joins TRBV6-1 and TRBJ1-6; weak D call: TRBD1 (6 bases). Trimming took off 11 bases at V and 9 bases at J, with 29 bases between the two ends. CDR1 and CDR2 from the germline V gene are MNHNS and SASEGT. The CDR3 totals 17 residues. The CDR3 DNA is TGTGCCCGCTTAACCTGGAGGGGGGGAACGGATAGTTCACCCCTCCACTTT. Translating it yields CARLTWRGGTDSSPLHF.

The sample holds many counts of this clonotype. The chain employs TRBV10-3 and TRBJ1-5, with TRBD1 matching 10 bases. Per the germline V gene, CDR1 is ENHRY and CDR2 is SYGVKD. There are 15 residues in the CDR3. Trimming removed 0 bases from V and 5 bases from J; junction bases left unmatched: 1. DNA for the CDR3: TGTGCCATCAGTGAGTCAGGGACAGGGGATCAGCCCCAGCATTTT. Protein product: CAISESGTGDQPQHF.

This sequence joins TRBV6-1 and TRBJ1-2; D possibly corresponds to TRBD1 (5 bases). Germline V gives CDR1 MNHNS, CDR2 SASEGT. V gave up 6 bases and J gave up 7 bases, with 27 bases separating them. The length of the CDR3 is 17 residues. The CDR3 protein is CASRLELLAGNNVGYTF. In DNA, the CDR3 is TGTGCCAGCAGGTTGGAGCTTTTGGCAGGGAACAATGTTGGCTACACCTTC.

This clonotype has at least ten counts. For the CDR3, the DNA is TGTGCCAGCAGCATTCCGACAGGGAACTACGAGCAGTACTTC. This sequence encodes CASSIPTGNYEQYF. This sequence joins TRBV28 and TRBJ2-7; 7 bases line up with TRBD1. This CDR3 is 14 amino acids long. CDR1 is MDHEN and CDR2 is SYDVKM in the germline V gene. Germline trimming cut 6 bases from V and 3 bases from J; bases unmatched to any gene: 8.

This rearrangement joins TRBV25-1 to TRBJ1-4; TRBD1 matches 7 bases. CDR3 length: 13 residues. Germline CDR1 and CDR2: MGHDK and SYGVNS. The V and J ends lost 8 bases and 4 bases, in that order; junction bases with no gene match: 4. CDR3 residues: CASLGQYNEKLFF. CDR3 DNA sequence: TGTGCCAGCTTGGGACAGTATAATGAAAAACTGTTTTTT.

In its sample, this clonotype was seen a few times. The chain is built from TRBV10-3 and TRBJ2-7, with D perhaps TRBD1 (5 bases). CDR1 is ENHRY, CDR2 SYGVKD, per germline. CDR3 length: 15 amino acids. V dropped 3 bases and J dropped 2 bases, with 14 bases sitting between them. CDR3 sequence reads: CAISDTDSPAYEQYF. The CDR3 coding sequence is TGTGCCATCAGTGATACTGACAGTCCCGCCTACGAGCAGTACTTC.

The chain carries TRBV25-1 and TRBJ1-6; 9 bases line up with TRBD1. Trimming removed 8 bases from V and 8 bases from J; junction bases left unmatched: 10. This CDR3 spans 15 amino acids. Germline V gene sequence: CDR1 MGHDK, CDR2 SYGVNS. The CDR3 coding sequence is TGTGCCAGCTCATCATGGGACAGGGTGGATTCACCCCTCCACTTT. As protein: CASSSWDRVDSPLHF.

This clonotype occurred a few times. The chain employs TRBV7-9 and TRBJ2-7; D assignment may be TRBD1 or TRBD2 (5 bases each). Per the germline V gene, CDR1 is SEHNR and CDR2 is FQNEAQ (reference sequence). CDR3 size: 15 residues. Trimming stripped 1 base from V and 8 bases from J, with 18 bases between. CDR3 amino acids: CASSLDTGPRVKQYF. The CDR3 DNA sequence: TGTGCCAGCAGCTTAGATACGGGGCCGAGGGTGAAGCAGTACTTC.

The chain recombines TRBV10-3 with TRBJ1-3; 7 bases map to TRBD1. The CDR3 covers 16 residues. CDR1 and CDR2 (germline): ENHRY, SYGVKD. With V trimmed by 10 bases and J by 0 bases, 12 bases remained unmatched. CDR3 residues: CASGTGDTHSGNTIYF. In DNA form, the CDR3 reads TGTGCCAGCGGAACAGGGGACACCCACTCTGGAAACACCATATATTTT.

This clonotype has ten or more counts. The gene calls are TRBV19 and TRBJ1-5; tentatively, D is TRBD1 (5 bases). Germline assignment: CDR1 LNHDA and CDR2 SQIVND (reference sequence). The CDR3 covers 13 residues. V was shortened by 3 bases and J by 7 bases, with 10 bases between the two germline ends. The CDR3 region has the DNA TGTGCCAGTAGTATCGACGGGGGACAGCCCCAGCATTTT. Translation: CASSIDGGQPQHF. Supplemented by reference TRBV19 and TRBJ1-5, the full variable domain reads DGGITQSPKYLFRKEGQNVTLSCEQNLNHDAMYWYRQDPGQGLRLIYYSQIVNDFQKGDIAEGYSVSREKKESFPLTVTSAQKNPTAFYLCASSIDGGQPQHFGDGTRLSIL.

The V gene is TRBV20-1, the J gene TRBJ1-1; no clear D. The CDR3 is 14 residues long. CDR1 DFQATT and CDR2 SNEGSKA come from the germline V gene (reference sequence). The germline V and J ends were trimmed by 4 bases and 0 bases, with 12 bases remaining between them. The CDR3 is CSANSGLMNTEAFF. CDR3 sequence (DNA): TGCAGTGCTAATAGCGGGCTAATGAACACTGAAGCTTTCTTT.

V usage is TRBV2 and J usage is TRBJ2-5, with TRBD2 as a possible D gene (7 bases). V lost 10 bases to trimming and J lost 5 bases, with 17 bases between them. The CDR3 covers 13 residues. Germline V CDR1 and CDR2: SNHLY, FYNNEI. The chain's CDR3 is CATARGAGETQYF. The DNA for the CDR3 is TGTGCCACCGCCCGGGGGGCTGGGGAGACCCAGTACTTC.

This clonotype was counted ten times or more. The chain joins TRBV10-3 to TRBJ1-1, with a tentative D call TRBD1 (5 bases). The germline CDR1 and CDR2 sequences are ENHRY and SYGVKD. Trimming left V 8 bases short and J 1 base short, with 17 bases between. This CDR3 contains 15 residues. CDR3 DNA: TGTGCCATCGGTTTGGGGCCATCCCAGAACACTGAAGCTTTCTTT. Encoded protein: CAIGLGPSQNTEAFF.

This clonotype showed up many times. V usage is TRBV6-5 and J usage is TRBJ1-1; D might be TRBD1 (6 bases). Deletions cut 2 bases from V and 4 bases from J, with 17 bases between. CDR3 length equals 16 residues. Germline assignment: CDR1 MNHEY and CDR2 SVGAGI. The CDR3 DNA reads TGTGCCAGCAGTTACACAGACCCCATACAGGGCACTGAAGCTTTCTTT. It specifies CASSYTDPIQGTEAFF.

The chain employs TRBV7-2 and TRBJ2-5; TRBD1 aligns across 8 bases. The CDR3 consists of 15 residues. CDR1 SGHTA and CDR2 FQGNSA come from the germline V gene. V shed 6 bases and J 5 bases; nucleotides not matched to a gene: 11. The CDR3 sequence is CASSTRTGKGETQYF. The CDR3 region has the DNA TGTGCCAGCAGTACCAGGACAGGGAAGGGGGAGACCCAGTACTTC.

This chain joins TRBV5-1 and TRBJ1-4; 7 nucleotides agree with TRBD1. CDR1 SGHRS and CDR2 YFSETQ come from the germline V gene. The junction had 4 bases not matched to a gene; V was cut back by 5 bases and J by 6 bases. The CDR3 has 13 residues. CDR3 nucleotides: TGCGCCAGCAGAGTAGGGACAGATGAAAAACTGTTTTTT. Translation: CASRVGTDEKLFF.

The chain's CDR3 is CASSFRQGAEAFF. CDR3 bases: TGTGCCAGCAGCTTTCGACAGGGGGCTGAAGCTTTCTTT. The chain employs TRBV9 and TRBJ1-1, with 9 bases lining up with TRBD1. V lost 4 bases, J lost 6 bases, and 4 bases stayed unmatched. This CDR3 spans 13 amino acids. The germline V gene encodes CDR1 SGDLS and CDR2 YYNGEE.

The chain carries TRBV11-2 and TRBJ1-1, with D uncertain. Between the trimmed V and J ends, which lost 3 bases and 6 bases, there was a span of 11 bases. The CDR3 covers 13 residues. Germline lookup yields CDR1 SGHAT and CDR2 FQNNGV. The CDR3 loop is CASSLKGAAEAFF. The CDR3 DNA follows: TGTGCCAGCAGCTTGAAGGGAGCGGCTGAAGCTTTCTTT.

CDR3 sequence reads: CASSLSRRAGYTF. In DNA, the CDR3 is TGTGCCAGCAGTTTATCCCGCAGGGCTGGCTACACCTTC. This chain joins TRBV12-3 or TRBV12-4 and TRBJ1-2, with D maybe TRBD1 (5 bases). V was trimmed by 2 bases and J by 7 bases, leaving 11 bases between them. This CDR3 comprises 13 residues.

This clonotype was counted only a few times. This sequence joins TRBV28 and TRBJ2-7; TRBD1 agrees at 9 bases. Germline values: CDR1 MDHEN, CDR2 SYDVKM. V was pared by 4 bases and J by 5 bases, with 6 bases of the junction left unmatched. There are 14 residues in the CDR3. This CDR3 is CASSSPGTGNEQYF. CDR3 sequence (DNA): TGTGCCAGCAGTTCACCTGGGACAGGGAACGAGCAGTACTTC.